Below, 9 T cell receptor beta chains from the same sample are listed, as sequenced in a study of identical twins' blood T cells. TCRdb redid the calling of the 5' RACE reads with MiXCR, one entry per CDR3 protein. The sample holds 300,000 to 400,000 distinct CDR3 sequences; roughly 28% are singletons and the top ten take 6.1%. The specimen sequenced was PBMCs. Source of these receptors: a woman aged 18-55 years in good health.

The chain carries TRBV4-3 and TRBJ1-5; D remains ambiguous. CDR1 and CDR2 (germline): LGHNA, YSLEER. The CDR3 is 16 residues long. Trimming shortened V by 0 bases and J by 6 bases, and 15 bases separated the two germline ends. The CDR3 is CASSQDFRGSSQPQHF. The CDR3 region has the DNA TGCGCCAGCAGCCAAGATTTCCGGGGTTCGAGTCAGCCCCAGCATTTT.

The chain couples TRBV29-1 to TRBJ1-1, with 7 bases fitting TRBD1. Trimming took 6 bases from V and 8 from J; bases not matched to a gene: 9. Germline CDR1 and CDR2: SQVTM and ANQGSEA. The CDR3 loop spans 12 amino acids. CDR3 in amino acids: CSVCDRAAEAFF. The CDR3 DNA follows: TGCAGCGTGTGCGACAGGGCCGCGGAAGCTTTCTTT. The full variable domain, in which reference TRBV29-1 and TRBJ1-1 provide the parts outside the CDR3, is SAVISQKPSRDICQRGTSLTIQCQVDSQVTMMFWYRQQPGQSLTLIATANQGSEATYESGFVIDKFPISRPNLTFSTLTVSNMSPEDSSIYLCSVCDRAAEAFFGQGTRLTVV.

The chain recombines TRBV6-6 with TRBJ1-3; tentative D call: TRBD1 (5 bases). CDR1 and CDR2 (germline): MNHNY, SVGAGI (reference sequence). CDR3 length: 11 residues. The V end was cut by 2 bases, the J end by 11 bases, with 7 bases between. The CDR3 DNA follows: TGTGCCAGCAGTTACCAGGGCTCCATATATTTT. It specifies CASSYQGSIYF.

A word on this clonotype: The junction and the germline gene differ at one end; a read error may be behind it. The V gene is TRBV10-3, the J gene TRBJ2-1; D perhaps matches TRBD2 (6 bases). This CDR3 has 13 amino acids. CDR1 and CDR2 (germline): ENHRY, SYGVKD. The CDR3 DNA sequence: TGTGCCATCCGTGACGGGAGTAGGAATGAGCAGTTCTTC. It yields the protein CAIRDGSRNEQFF.

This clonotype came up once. The CDR3 DNA reads TGTGCCAGTAGTATCGGGACAGCTGGAAACACCATATATTTT. It is translated as CASSIGTAGNTIYF. The J gene is TRBJ1-3, the V gene TRBV19; 7 bases map to TRBD1. Trimming took 3 bases from V and 2 from J; bases not matched to a gene: 1. Germline V gene sequence: CDR1 LNHDA, CDR2 SQIVND (reference sequence). This CDR3 has 14 amino acids.

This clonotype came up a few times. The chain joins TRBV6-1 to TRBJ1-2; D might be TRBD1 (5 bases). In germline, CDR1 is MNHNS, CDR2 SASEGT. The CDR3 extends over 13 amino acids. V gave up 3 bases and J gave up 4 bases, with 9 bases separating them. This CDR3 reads CASSDRATYGYTF. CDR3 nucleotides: TGTGCCAGCAGTGACAGGGCAACCTATGGCTACACCTTC.

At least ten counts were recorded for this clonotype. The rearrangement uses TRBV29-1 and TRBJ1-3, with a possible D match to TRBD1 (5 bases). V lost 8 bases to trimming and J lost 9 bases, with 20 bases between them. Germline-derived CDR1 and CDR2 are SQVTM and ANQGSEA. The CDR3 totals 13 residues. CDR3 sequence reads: CSTPDTRDGTIYF. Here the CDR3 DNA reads TGCAGCACCCCGGACACGAGGGACGGCACCATATATTTT.

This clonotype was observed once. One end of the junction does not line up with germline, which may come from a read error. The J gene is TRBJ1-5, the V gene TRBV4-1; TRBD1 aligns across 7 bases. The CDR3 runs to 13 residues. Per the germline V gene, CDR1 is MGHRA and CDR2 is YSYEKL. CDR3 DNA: TGCTCCAGCAGCCTTAAAGACAGGGAGCCCCAGCATTTT. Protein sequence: CSSSLKDREPQHF.

CDR3 DNA sequence: TGTGCCAGCAGCTTTAATTCTGGCACTGAAGCTTTCTTT. It specifies CASSFNSGTEAFF. The chain joins TRBV7-2 to TRBJ1-1, with D uncertain. CDR1 and CDR2 from the germline V gene are SGHTA and FQGNSA. The CDR3 consists of 13 residues. V was trimmed by 3 bases and J by 4 bases, leaving 9 bases between them.